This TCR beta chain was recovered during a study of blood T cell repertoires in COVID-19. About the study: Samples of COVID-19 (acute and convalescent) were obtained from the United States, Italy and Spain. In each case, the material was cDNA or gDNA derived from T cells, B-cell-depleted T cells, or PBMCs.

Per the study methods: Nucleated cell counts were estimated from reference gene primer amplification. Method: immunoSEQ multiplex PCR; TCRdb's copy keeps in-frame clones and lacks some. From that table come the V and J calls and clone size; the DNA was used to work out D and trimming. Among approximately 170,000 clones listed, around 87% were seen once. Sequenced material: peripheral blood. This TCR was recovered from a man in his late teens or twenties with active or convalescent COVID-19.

CDR3 region: CAESWPRAFF. In DNA form, the CDR3 reads TGTGCAGAGTCGTGGCCGAGGGCTTTCTTT. The V and J genes are TRBV19 and TRBJ1-1; no clear D. This CDR3 contains 10 residues. The germline CDR1 and CDR2 sequences are LNHDA and SQIVND (reference sequence). The whole variable domain, remainder taken from reference TRBV19 and TRBJ1-1, is DGGITQSPKYLFRKEGQNVTLSCEQNLNHDAMYWYRQDPGQGLRLIYYSQIVNDFQKGDIAEGYSVSREKKESFPLTVTSAQKNPTAFYLCAESWPRAFFGQGTRLTVV.